Each of the 15 T cell receptor beta chains below was sequenced from the same sample in a study of cytomegalovirus exposure and HLA in healthy donors. PCR amplification relied on 60 Vbeta primers (plus 13 Jbeta primers). Method: immunoSEQ multiplex PCR; TCRdb's copy keeps in-frame clones and lacks some. The data show about 89,000 clones, 65% to 75% seen once. The sequenced sample was PBMCs. The receptor source for this set is a man aged 30 to 39 in good health and CMV-seronegative.

CDR3 residues: CASSYCGTPWCYEQYF. DNA of the CDR3: TGTGCCAGCAGTTACTGCGGGACCCCCTGGTGTTACGAGCAGTACTTC. V usage is TRBV6-5 and J usage is TRBJ2-7; D may be TRBD2 (6 bases). The CDR3 runs to 16 residues. The ends were cut back, 1 base at V and 4 bases at J, with 17 bases in the middle. The germline V gene has CDR1 MNHEY and CDR2 SVGAGI.

J is TRBJ1-5 and V is TRBV6-5; 10 positions match TRBD1. The germline V gene encodes CDR1 MNHEY and CDR2 SVGAGI. J lost 9 bases, V lost 5 bases, and 4 bases had no gene match. There are 13 residues in the CDR3. In nucleotides, the CDR3 is TGTGCCAGCAGTCAGGGACAGGGGCGGCCCCAGCATTTT. This encodes CASSQGQGRPQHF.

This clone was counted only a few times. The rearrangement joins TRBV7-9 to TRBJ2-5; D might be TRBD1 (6 bases). The CDR3 runs 14 residues. Trimming took 6 bases from V and 3 from J, leaving 14 bases between them. Germline values: CDR1 SEHNR, CDR2 FQNEAQ (reference sequence). This CDR3 reads CASRPRQAEETQYF. DNA of the CDR3: TGTGCCAGCAGACCACGACAGGCGGAAGAGACCCAGTACTTC.

The V gene is TRBV5-1, the J gene TRBJ1-2, with D maybe TRBD1 (5 bases). Germline CDR1 is SGHRS and CDR2 is YFSETQ. The CDR3 spans 15 residues. V was trimmed by 1 base and J by 4 bases, leaving 14 bases between them. The CDR3 spells CASSLNPQGGYGYTF. CDR3 nucleotide sequence: TGCGCCAGCAGCTTGAACCCGCAGGGTGGCTATGGCTACACCTTC.

The J gene is TRBJ1-1, the V gene TRBV7-3; D not resolved. From germline, CDR1 is SGHTA and CDR2 FQGTGA. V was pared by 5 bases and J by 1 base, with 8 bases between. The CDR3 sequence is 13 residues long. CDR3 protein: CASSRAGNTEAFF. The CDR3 nucleotides read TGTGCCAGCAGCCGCGCGGGGAACACTGAAGCTTTCTTT.

The DNA of the CDR3 is TGTGCCAGCATAAGACAGGGGGGCTATGGCTACACCTTC. This codes for CASIRQGGYGYTF. This rearrangement joins TRBV2 to TRBJ1-2, with TRBD1 matching 9 bases. The germline V gene encodes CDR1 SNHLY and CDR2 FYNNEI. Losses at the gene ends were 7 bases for V and 4 bases for J; bases not matched to a gene: 4. This CDR3 region has 13 residues.

The chain combines TRBV19 with TRBJ2-1; TRBD2 aligns across 10 bases. This CDR3 spans 14 amino acids. V lost 5 bases and J lost 8; bases outside the gene matches: 6. Looked up from germline, CDR1 is LNHDA and CDR2 is SQIVND (reference sequence). CDR3 region: CASSPSGGVYEQFF. The CDR3 DNA reads TGTGCCAGTAGTCCTAGCGGGGGAGTCTATGAGCAGTTCTTC.

This rearrangement joins TRBV2 to TRBJ1-1; D not certain. CDR3 length equals 15 residues. Germline CDR1 and CDR2: SNHLY and FYNNEI. V was clipped by 2 bases and J by 1 base, with 11 bases between them. DNA of the CDR3: TGTGCCAGCAGTGAAAGCGTATATCCGAACACTGAAGCTTTCTTT. As protein: CASSESVYPNTEAFF. Full variable domain (outside the CDR3, taken from reference TRBV2 and TRBJ1-1): EPEVTQTPSHQVTQMGQEVILRCVPISNHLYFYWYRQILGQKVEFLVSFYNNEISEKSEIFDDQFSVERPDGSNFTLKIRSTKLEDSAMYFCASSESVYPNTEAFFGQGTRLTVV.

V usage is TRBV28 and J usage is TRBJ2-3, with 11 bases aligning to TRBD2. Trimming at V came to 8 bases and at J to 1 base, leaving 8 bases not matched to a gene. The CDR3 loop spans 16 amino acids. Germline CDR1 MDHEN, CDR2 SYDVKM. CDR3: CASARLAGRGTDTQYF. In DNA, the CDR3 is TGTGCCAGCGCCCGACTAGCGGGGCGGGGCACAGATACGCAGTATTTT.

The rearrangement uses TRBV5-6 and TRBJ1-1, with 7 bases that match TRBD1. Germline values: CDR1 SGHDT, CDR2 YYEEEE. J gave up 11 bases and V 0 bases, and 13 bases lay outside the gene matches. The CDR3 is made up of 15 amino acids. The CDR3 region has the DNA TGTGCCAGCAGCTTGGGCGCAGAGGGGGCTTGGATCGCTTTCTTT. It translates to CASSLGAEGAWIAFF.

This clone was counted only a few times. The genes are TRBV5-1 and TRBJ2-5; weak D call: TRBD1 (6 bases). The V end was cut by 4 bases, the J end by 1 base, with 14 bases between. The CDR3 extends over 15 amino acids. Looked up from germline, CDR1 is SGHRS and CDR2 is YFSETQ. CDR3 bases: TGCGCCAGCAGCCGGGACGGACAGATCCAAGAGACCCAGTACTTC. Translating it yields CASSRDGQIQETQYF.

The rearrangement links TRBV28 to TRBJ2-7; tentative D call: TRBD2 (6 bases). The CDR3 contains 15 residues. The ends were cut back, 5 bases at V and 3 bases at J, with 17 bases in the middle. Germline loops: CDR1 MDHEN, CDR2 SYDVKM. The CDR3 DNA sequence: TGTGCCAGCAGTCCCATGGGGGGACCGAACTACGAGCAGTACTTC. It encodes CASSPMGGPNYEQYF.

This chain connects TRBV29-1 to TRBJ1-1, with D perhaps matching TRBD1 (5 bases). Germline-derived CDR1 and CDR2 are SQVTM and ANQGSEA. Trimming cost V 7 bases and J 11 bases, with 20 bases left between them. The CDR3 runs 12 residues. The CDR3 region has the DNA TGCAGCGGGCGGGTCTCCCCCGGGGGGGCTTTCTTT. As protein: CSGRVSPGGAFF.

This clone was seen a handful of times. This chain links TRBV9 with TRBJ1-1; 7 positions agree with TRBD1. Trimming removed 5 bases from V and 9 bases from J; junction bases left unmatched: 13. Germline assignment: CDR1 SGDLS and CDR2 YYNGEE. The CDR3 contains 14 residues. In nucleotides, the CDR3 is TGTGCCAGCAGTCCCACAGGGGAACGGGATCAAGCTTTCTTT. Its protein is CASSPTGERDQAFF.

This rearrangement joins TRBV7-8 to TRBJ2-7; the match to TRBD1 covers 7 bases. Unmatched junction bases numbered 5, after V lost 6 bases and J lost 0 bases. The length of the CDR3 is 14 residues. CDR1 is SGHVS, CDR2 FQNEAQ, per germline. The CDR3 loop is CASRTGLTSYEQYF. CDR3 sequence (DNA): TGTGCCAGCAGGACAGGGCTTACCTCCTACGAGCAGTACTTC.